This is a list of T cell receptor beta chains from one sample in a study of cytomegalovirus exposure and HLA in healthy donors. The method was immunoSEQ multiplex PCR; TCRdb's version includes in-frame clones alone and lacks a portion of them. The data show roughly 90,000 clones, roughly 92% seen once. The sample was PBMCs. These receptor sequences come from a woman between 25 and 40 years old in good health and CMV-seropositive. The conserved cysteine and the conserved F or W are not part of the CDR3 here. A D gene is named only where the DNA matches it firmly. A clone size is listed for some rows: how often the clone was seen (once, few, many), or a class if it is expanded.

>once|TRBV19|-
ASRPPGDTQY
>-|TRBV6-4|TRBD2
ASSETSGKYDEQF
>-|TRBV28|-
ASSRLSTDTQY
>few|TRBV4-3|-
ASSRSLSADTQY
>-|TRBV30|-
AWSASLASFNEQF
>-|TRBV15|TRBD1
ATSREWGGTGVEQY
>-|TRBV5-4|TRBD2
ASSLDIAGVDGELF
>once|TRBV7-6|-
ASSFGGANEQF
>-|TRBV6-6|TRBD2
ASSDGGGSLDEQF
>-|TRBV9|TRBD1
ASSKWGTGNTGELF
>-|TRBV9|TRBD2
ASSAGLADNEQF
>-|TRBV11-2|TRBD2
ASSLGGGPADTQY
>once|TRBV7-2|TRBD2
ASSLMGSSGGDTQY
>-|TRBV30|-
AWPSGVTGELF
>-|TRBV9|-
ASSPEPGGDEQY
>-|TRBV28|-
ASRSTRNQPQH
>-|TRBV5-5|TRBD2
ASSGSGRPSYEQY
>-|TRBV5-1|-
ASSLVASVAYEQY
>-|TRBV28|TRBD1
ASSDRGEETQY
>-|TRBV10-3|-
AIIGPYNEQF
>-|TRBV28|-
ASRGSDGGLSSYEQY
>-|TRBV10-3|-
ATGDARESYGYT
>-|TRBV7-2|-
ASSPRGGAFYGYT
>-|TRBV7-8|-
ASSQIRRPPHNEQF
>-|TRBV11-2|TRBD2
ASSLDPPSGGWGTDTQY
>-|TRBV4-1|TRBD1
ASSQVTGDGYT
>-|TRBV18|-
ASSPPVLGRGWPAEAF
>-|TRBV7-2|TRBD2
ASSPGTSGPGYGKGIQY
>-|TRBV20-1|-
SARGTFEQF
>-|TRBV25-1|-
ASSAYRDNSYEQY
>-|TRBV11-2|-
ASSLEFFGSEQY
>-|TRBV5-1|-
ASSPLTGQQY
>-|TRBV28|TRBD2
ASTHTLAGFTDEQF
>-|TRBV10-3|TRBD2
AIRTGVGGRAGYNEQF
>-|TRBV6-5|-
ASSYRESNQPQH
>-|TRBV7-2|TRBD2
ASSLVGGETQY
>-|TRBV9|TRBD2
ASSRRSSGSYGSSYEQY
>-|TRBV4-3|-
ASSQATGFDEKLF
>-|TRBV18|-
ASSPGLTNSGNTIY
>-|TRBV6-5|-
ASSYSKGGVGGYT